These 32 T cell receptor beta chains came from one sample sequenced in a study of blood T cell repertoires in COVID-19. Profiling relied on immunoSEQ multiplex PCR, and the TCRdb table lists in-frame clones only, not all of them. The data show 170,000 or so clones, approximately 85% seen once. Sequenced: PBMCs or T cells enriched from blood (not recorded which). The receptors originated from a middle-aged man who had recovered from COVID-19.

The gene calls are TRBV6-1 and TRBJ1-5; 7 bases fit TRBD1. The V and J ends lost 3 bases and 4 bases, in that order; junction bases with no gene match: 0. Germline V gene data show CDR1 as MNHNS and CDR2 as SASEGT. The CDR3 length is 13 residues. The CDR3: CASSETGNQPQHF. DNA of the CDR3: TGTGCCAGCAGTGAGACAGGGAATCAGCCCCAGCATTTT.

The chain is built from TRBV5-1 and TRBJ1-1; maybe TRBD1 (6 bases). Trimming removed 0 bases from V and 1 base from J, with 13 bases in between. The CDR3 has 16 amino acids. The germline V gene has CDR1 SGHRS and CDR2 YFSETQ. The CDR3 protein is CASSLGAGATNTEAFF. The CDR3 DNA follows: TGCGCCAGCAGCTTGGGCGCGGGGGCGACGAACACTGAAGCTTTCTTT. Filled out from reference TRBV5-1 and TRBJ1-1, the complete variable domain reads KAGVTQTPRYLIKTRGQQVTLSCSPISGHRSVSWYQQTPGQGLQFLFEYFSETQRNKGNFPGRFSGRQFSNSRSEMNVSTLELGDSALYLCASSLGAGATNTEAFFGQGTRLTVV.

CDR3 amino acids: CASSPGTGGDTEAFF. The CDR3 DNA is TGTGCCAGCTCGCCGGGCACGGGGGGGGACACTGAAGCTTTCTTT. The rearrangement joins TRBV18 to TRBJ1-1, with D possibly matching TRBD1 (5 bases). The germline V gene has CDR1 KGHSH and CDR2 LQKENI. The CDR3 runs to 15 residues. V dropped 6 bases and J dropped 3 bases, with 17 bases sitting between them.

The chain links TRBV15 to TRBJ1-1; D gene ambiguous. The V and J ends lost 6 bases and 1 base respectively, with 9 bases between them. CDR3 length: 13 residues. The germline CDR1 and CDR2 sequences are LNHNV and YYDKDF (reference sequence). The CDR3 loop reads CATRGVGNTEAFF. The CDR3 DNA sequence: TGTGCCACCAGGGGCGTAGGGAACACTGAAGCTTTCTTT.

This chain links TRBV5-1 with TRBJ2-7; 9 bases map to TRBD2. The V and J ends lost 1 base and 0 bases, in that order; junction bases with no gene match: 8. Per the germline V gene, CDR1 is SGHRS and CDR2 is YFSETQ. This CDR3 is built from 17 residues. The CDR3: CASSLWLAGLASYEQYF. CDR3 nucleotides: TGCGCCAGCAGCTTGTGGCTAGCGGGACTCGCCTCCTACGAGCAGTACTTC.

The gene calls are TRBV3-1 (or the pseudogene TRBV3-2) and TRBJ1-2; perhaps TRBD1 as D (5 bases). The CDR3 length is 15 residues. Between the trimmed V and J ends, which lost 4 bases and 2 bases, there was a span of 14 bases. CDR1 is LGHDT and CDR2 is YNNKEL in the germline V gene (reference sequence). This chain's CDR3 is CASSPAGGNNYGYTF. The CDR3, as DNA: TGTGCCAGCAGCCCAGCCGGGGGTAACAACTATGGCTACACCTTC.

This chain joins TRBV12-3 or TRBV12-4 and TRBJ2-1; TRBD1 might be the D (5 bases). The CDR3 is 12 residues long. V was clipped by 6 bases and J by 8 bases, with 11 bases between them. This CDR3 is CASSLTGDEQFF. DNA of the CDR3: TGTGCCAGCAGCCTAACAGGCGATGAGCAGTTCTTC.

V is TRBV23-1 and J is TRBJ1-1; no clear D gene. TRBV23-1 is assigned to the ORF class and has an uncertain function. The CDR3 is made up of 20 amino acids. V lost 6 bases and J 1 base, leaving 30 bases between the germline ends. The CDR3 is CASSPSPFLGGRRENTEAFF. The DNA for the CDR3 is TGCGCCAGCAGCCCCTCCCCGTTTTTGGGAGGCAGGAGAGAGAACACTGAAGCTTTCTTT.

The chain links TRBV5-6 to TRBJ2-1; TRBD2 agrees at 9 bases. Germline assignment: CDR1 SGHDT and CDR2 YYEEEE. This CDR3 comprises 19 residues. The V segment lost 0 bases and the J segment 0 bases; nucleotides outside the gene matches: 10. This CDR3 is CASSLVLREGRTSYNEQFF. Written as DNA, the CDR3 is TGTGCCAGCAGCTTGGTTCTGCGGGAGGGCCGTACCTCCTACAATGAGCAGTTCTTC.

This rearrangement joins TRBV5-1 to TRBJ2-7, with TRBD2 matching over 13 bases. The V and J ends lost 0 bases and 5 bases, in that order; junction bases with no gene match: 5. Looked up from germline, CDR1 is SGHRS and CDR2 is YFSETQ. The CDR3 is 16 amino acids. Written as DNA, the CDR3 is TGCGCCAGCAGCTTGGGAGGGACTAGCGGGACTGACGAGCAGTACTTC. Amino acid sequence: CASSLGGTSGTDEQYF.

The chain couples TRBV4-1 to TRBJ1-3; 8 bases line up with TRBD1. Germline V gene sequence: CDR1 MGHRA, CDR2 YSYEKL. With 0 bases clipped from V and 4 bases from J, the junction kept 5 bases outside the gene matches. The CDR3 length is 16 residues. The chain's CDR3 is CASSQDWTGTGNTIYF. For the CDR3, the DNA is TGCGCCAGCAGCCAAGATTGGACAGGGACCGGAAACACCATATATTTT.

This chain links TRBV5-6 with TRBJ2-1; D might be TRBD2 (6 bases). This CDR3 is built from 18 residues. Germline CDR1 reads SGHDT; CDR2 reads YYEEEE. Trimming removed 2 bases from V and 0 bases from J, with 18 bases in between. The CDR3 region is CASSLRGSGLNSYNEQFF. CDR3 DNA: TGTGCCAGCAGCTTACGAGGTAGCGGTCTCAACTCCTACAATGAGCAGTTCTTC. Full variable domain (outside the CDR3, taken from reference TRBV5-6 and TRBJ2-1): DAGVTQSPTHLIKTRGQQVTLRCSPKSGHDTVSWYQQALGQGPQFIFQYYEEEERQRGNFPDRFSGHQFPNYSSELNVNALLLGDSALYLCASSLRGSGLNSYNEQFFGPGTRLTVL.

CDR3 bases: TGTGCCAGCAGCCAAGGTCTCGGTGGGGCCCGGGATCAGCCCCAGCATTTT. The encoded protein is CASSQGLGGARDQPQHF. The rearrangement uses TRBV3-1 (or the pseudogene TRBV3-2) and TRBJ1-5; tentatively, D is TRBD1 (5 bases). V was cut by 1 base and J by 5 bases, with 18 bases left in between. Germline V gene sequence: CDR1 LGHDT, CDR2 YNNKEL (reference sequence). The CDR3 length is 17 residues.

The rearrangement links TRBV5-5 to TRBJ2-5, with 8 nucleotides matching TRBD2. V was pared by 6 bases and J by 5 bases, with 9 bases of the junction left unmatched. The CDR3 loop spans 14 amino acids. CDR1 SGHKS and CDR2 YYEKEE come from the germline V gene (reference sequence). CDR3 in amino acids: CASNLRGGYETQYF. CDR3 nucleotide sequence: TGTGCCAGCAACCTCCGGGGGGGTTACGAGACCCAGTACTTC. Full variable domain (remainder filled in from reference TRBV5-5 and TRBJ2-5): DAGVTQSPTHLIKTRGQQVTLRCSPISGHKSVSWYQQVLGQGPQFIFQYYEKEERGRGNFPDRFSARQFPNYSSELNVNALLLGDSALYLCASNLRGGYETQYFGPGTRLLVL.

The rearrangement links TRBV3-1 (or the pseudogene TRBV3-2) to TRBJ2-2; no clear D gene. Trimming took off 1 base at V and 6 bases at J, with 6 bases between the two ends. The CDR3 contains 13 residues. CDR1 is LGHDT and CDR2 is YNNKEL in the germline V gene (reference sequence). The CDR3 DNA is TGTGCCAGCAGCCAAGCACTGGCCGGGGAGCTGTTTTTT. Its protein is CASSQALAGELFF.

This chain joins TRBV6-5 and TRBJ2-1, with 7 bases identical to TRBD1. V lost 6 bases, J lost 3 bases, and 8 bases stayed unmatched. The germline V gene encodes CDR1 MNHEY and CDR2 SVGAGI. This CDR3 is 15 amino acids long. The DNA of the CDR3 is TGTGCCAGCAGCCACGACAGGGTAGGCTACAATGAGCAGTTCTTC. This translates into CASSHDRVGYNEQFF.

The rearrangement uses TRBV12-3 or TRBV12-4 and TRBJ1-3; tentatively, D is TRBD1 (6 bases). Between the trimmed V and J ends, which lost 10 bases and 7 bases, there was a span of 17 bases. The CDR3 covers 13 residues. The chain's CDR3 is CATRYRAPNTIYF. CDR3 nucleotides: TGTGCCACTCGATACAGGGCCCCCAACACCATATATTTT.

V and J are TRBV27 and TRBJ2-7; 11 bases line up with TRBD1. In germline, CDR1 is MNHEY, CDR2 SMNVEV (reference sequence). After removal of 4 bases from V and 3 bases from J, the junction contained 5 bases not matched to a gene. The CDR3 totals 15 residues. Here the CDR3 DNA reads TGTGCCAGCAGTTCCGGACAGGGGGCGAGCTACGAGCAGTACTTC. It specifies CASSSGQGASYEQYF.

The chain is built from TRBV5-4 and TRBJ2-7, with a tentative D call TRBD1 (6 bases). Germline V gene data show CDR1 as SGHNT and CDR2 as YYREEE (reference sequence). The germline V and J ends were trimmed by 2 bases and 2 bases, with 11 bases remaining between them. The CDR3 is made up of 14 amino acids. The CDR3 reads CASSFQGPPYEQYF. For the CDR3, the DNA is TGTGCCAGCAGCTTCCAGGGGCCCCCCTACGAGCAGTACTTC.

The chain has TRBV27 and TRBJ1-3; 8 bases line up with TRBD1. The CDR3 sequence is 17 residues long. The J segment lost 0 bases and the V segment lost 0 bases, leaving 4 bases of the junction unmatched. Germline CDR1 is MNHEY and CDR2 is SMNVEV (reference sequence). Here the CDR3 reads CASSLSPGTGSGNTIYF. The CDR3 nucleotides are TGTGCCAGCAGTTTATCCCCTGGGACAGGCTCTGGAAACACCATATATTTT.

The chain carries TRBV7-9 and TRBJ2-1; TRBD2 is a possible D gene (6 bases). The CDR3 covers 13 residues. Germline loops: CDR1 SEHNR, CDR2 FQNEAQ (reference sequence). V lost 8 bases to trimming and J lost 0 bases, with 8 bases between them. CDR3 nucleotides: TGTGCCAGCGGGGGGAGCTCCTACAATGAGCAGTTCTTC. Its translation is CASGGSSYNEQFF.

This clone occurred many times. The chain recombines TRBV5-1 with TRBJ2-4; 12 bases are a match to TRBD2. Germline loops: CDR1 SGHRS, CDR2 YFSETQ. V was pared by 4 bases and J by 4 bases, with 3 bases of the junction left unmatched. This CDR3 contains 15 residues. As DNA, the CDR3 is TGCGCCAGCAGCAGGACTAGCGGGGAAAAAAACATTCAGTACTTC. It translates to CASSRTSGEKNIQYF.

This chain connects TRBV7-2 to TRBJ2-1; 7 nucleotides align to TRBD2. V dropped 1 base and J dropped 7; count of bases not matched to a gene: 7. Germline V lookup: CDR1 SGHTA, CDR2 FQGNSA. The CDR3 is 15 amino acids. CDR3: CASSLGGGPGNEQFF. In nucleotides, the CDR3 is TGTGCCAGCAGCTTAGGGGGAGGGCCGGGGAATGAGCAGTTCTTC.

The chain employs TRBV28 and TRBJ2-6, with 9 bases fitting TRBD1. The CDR3 covers 15 residues. CDR1 is MDHEN and CDR2 is SYDVKM in the germline V gene. The V segment lost 6 bases and the J segment 0 bases; nucleotides outside the gene matches: 0. CDR3: CASRTGGSGANVLTF. The CDR3 DNA follows: TGTGCCAGCAGGACAGGGGGCTCTGGGGCCAACGTCCTGACTTTC.

This chain connects TRBV5-1 to TRBJ2-5; D is unclear. Trimming took off 0 bases at V and 0 bases at J, with 12 bases between the two ends. CDR3 size: 16 residues. Germline V lookup: CDR1 SGHRS, CDR2 YFSETQ. CDR3 bases: TGCGCCAGCAGCTTGGACCGAGCGAGAGACCAAGAGACCCAGTACTTC. This sequence encodes CASSLDRARDQETQYF.

This chain uses TRBV7-3 with TRBJ2-3; 7 nucleotides align to TRBD2. CDR1 SGHTA and CDR2 FQGTGA come from the germline V gene. CDR3 length: 14 amino acids. V shed 5 bases, J shed 6 bases, and the junction held 8 bases outside the gene matches. As DNA, the CDR3 is TGTGCCAGCAGCCCCGGGACTAATCTTGATACGCAGTATTTT. It yields the protein CASSPGTNLDTQYF. Looking up the rest from reference TRBV7-3 and TRBJ2-3 gives the full variable domain: GAGVSQTPSNKVTEKGKYVELRCDPISGHTALYWYRQSLGQGPEFLIYFQGTGAADDSGLPNDRFFAVRPEGSVSTLKIQRTERGDSAVYLCASSPGTNLDTQYFGPGTRLTVL.

A few counts support this clone. The V and J genes are TRBV7-2 and TRBJ2-7; 7 bases match TRBD2. Trimming cost V 4 bases and J 6 bases; bases outside gene matches: 6. The CDR3 runs to 13 residues. Germline-derived CDR1 and CDR2 are SGHTA and FQGNSA. CDR3 DNA sequence: TGTGCCAGCAGCTCCGGGGGGACTGGCGAGCAGTACTTC. Translating it yields CASSSGGTGEQYF. Full variable domain (remainder filled in from reference TRBV7-2 and TRBJ2-7): GAGVSQSPSNKVTEKGKDVELRCDPISGHTALYWYRQSLGQGLEFLIYFQGNSAPDKSGLPSDRFSAERTGGSVSTLTIQRTQQEDSAVYLCASSSGGTGEQYFGPGTRLTVT.

CDR3 nucleotide sequence: TGTGCCAGCAGCTTAGGGCAGAACAATGAGCAGTTCTTC. Translation: CASSLGQNNEQFF. The chain is built from TRBV7-8 and TRBJ2-1; D call uncertain. The germline V and J ends were trimmed by 1 base and 5 bases, with 6 bases remaining between them. The CDR3 has 13 amino acids. Germline loops: CDR1 SGHVS, CDR2 FQNEAQ.

The CDR3 loop is CASSEGPNTEAFF. CDR3 nucleotide sequence: TGTGCCAGCAGTGAGGGCCCCAACACTGAAGCTTTCTTT. The V call is TRBV28, the J call TRBJ1-1; D unresolved. The V gene's germline CDR1 is MDHEN and CDR2 SYDVKM. V lost 5 bases and J lost 2, with 9 bases in between. This CDR3 region has 13 residues.

The J gene is TRBJ2-2, the V gene TRBV3-1 (or the pseudogene TRBV3-2); tentative D call: TRBD1 (8 bases). V dropped 7 bases and J dropped 5 bases, with 17 bases sitting between them. CDR1 and CDR2 from the germline V gene are LGHDT and YNNKEL (reference sequence). The CDR3 is 15 amino acids. The CDR3 DNA follows: TGTGCCAGCAAATTAGGACAGGGAGGGACCGGGGAGCTGTTTTTT. This codes for CASKLGQGGTGELFF.

This clone was seen more than once but under ten times. The rearrangement uses TRBV18 and TRBJ1-3; D is unresolved. This CDR3 spans 13 amino acids. Trimming took 5 bases from V and 3 from J, leaving 8 bases between them. Germline-derived CDR1 and CDR2 are KGHSH and LQKENI. The CDR3 reads CASSDDYGNTIYF. CDR3 sequence (DNA): TGTGCCAGCTCAGATGACTATGGAAACACCATATATTTT.

This chain uses TRBV28 with TRBJ2-3, with D maybe TRBD1 (6 bases). This CDR3 is built from 13 residues. V lost 5 bases and J lost 8, with 14 bases in between. Germline loops: CDR1 MDHEN, CDR2 SYDVKM. This CDR3 is CASSVNRVLTQYF. CDR3 nucleotide sequence: TGTGCCAGCAGTGTAAACAGGGTTCTTACGCAGTATTTT.